Each of the 17 T cell receptor beta chains below was sequenced from the same sample in a study of T cell repertoires in cytomegalovirus infection. TCRdb used MiXCR to reprocess the reads, holding one entry per CDR3 protein. Of 290,000 or so distinct CDR3 sequences listed, around 10% are singletons. The sequenced material came from PBMCs. These receptors all come from a human donor in good health (CMV status not recorded). Some clones in this sample may be carry-over from other donors' samples.

Many counts were recorded for this clonotype. The chain joins TRBV7-9 to TRBJ1-5, with 7 bases lining up with TRBD1. V was clipped by 2 bases and J by 7 bases; unmatched bases: 11. CDR3 size: 16 residues. The germline V gene encodes CDR1 SEHNR and CDR2 FQNEAQ (reference sequence). The CDR3 DNA reads as TGTGCCAGCAGCTTAACGGCCTCAGGGGGTGAACAGCCCCAGCATTTT. Protein sequence: CASSLTASGGEQPQHF.

This rearrangement joins TRBV18 to TRBJ1-4; the D is unclear. Trimming cost V 3 bases and J 3 bases, with 14 bases left between them. The CDR3 has 16 residues. Germline V CDR1 and CDR2: KGHSH, LQKENI. The CDR3 here is CASSPTRSMANEKLFF. The CDR3 DNA follows: TGTGCCAGCTCACCTACCCGGAGTATGGCTAATGAAAAACTGTTTTTT.

Only a few counts were recorded for this clonotype. This sequence joins TRBV29-1 and TRBJ2-1; unclear D gene. Trimming removed 5 bases from V and 0 bases from J, with 14 bases in between. Germline CDR1 SQVTM, CDR2 ANQGSEA. The CDR3 is 15 residues long. The CDR3 is CSVLLGGRSYNEQFF. The CDR3, as DNA: TGCAGCGTTTTGTTGGGCGGTCGCTCCTACAATGAGCAGTTCTTC.

Comment on this clonotype: A much larger clonotype is one base distant, so this may be a read error. The chain carries TRBV2 and TRBJ2-3; 15 bases line up with TRBD2. CDR1 and CDR2 from the germline V gene are SNHLY and FYNNEI. The CDR3 covers 20 residues. V gave up 11 bases and J gave up 4 bases; unmatched junction bases: 22. The CDR3 is CAGESPGLAGGLGSADTQYF. CDR3 nucleotides: TGTGCCGGTGAATCGCCGGGACTAGCGGGGGGCCTGGGATCTGCAGATACGCAGTATTTT. Combining the CDR3 with reference TRBV2 and TRBJ2-3 gives the whole variable domain EPEVTQTPSHQVTQMGQEVILRCVPISNHLYFYWYRQILGQKVEFLVSFYNNEISEKSEIFDDQFSVERPDGSNFTLKIRSTKLEDSAMYFCAGESPGLAGGLGSADTQYFGPGTRLTVL.

At least ten counts were recorded for this clonotype. The V gene is TRBV6-6, the J gene TRBJ2-5, with TRBD2 identical over 9 bases. J lost 6 bases, V lost 5 bases, and 10 bases had no gene match. Per the germline V gene, CDR1 is MNHNY and CDR2 is SVGAGI (reference sequence). This CDR3 region has 15 residues. CDR3 in amino acids: CASSLEVAGVKTQYF. The CDR3 nucleotides read TGTGCCAGCAGTCTCGAGGTAGCGGGGGTAAAGACCCAGTACTTC.

This clonotype was counted ten times or more. The rearrangement links TRBV28 to TRBJ1-4, with D possibly matching TRBD1 (5 bases). Trimming removed 3 bases from V and 7 bases from J, with 15 bases in between. There are 15 residues in the CDR3. Germline-derived CDR1 and CDR2 are MDHEN and SYDVKM. CDR3 amino acids: CASSLGPGGREKLFF. CDR3 DNA: TGTGCCAGCAGTTTGGGGCCGGGGGGACGTGAAAAACTGTTTTTT.

This clonotype was observed at least ten times. The genes are TRBV5-4 and TRBJ2-1; perhaps TRBD2 as D (5 bases). This CDR3 has 14 amino acids. The germline gives CDR1 SGHNT, CDR2 YYREEE (reference sequence). V was cut by 5 bases and J by 9 bases, with 18 bases left in between. The CDR3 bases are TGTGCCAGCAGGGAGGATACTAGTTCGAGTGAGCAGTTCTTC. Amino acids: CASREDTSSSEQFF. The full variable domain, with the rest looked up from reference TRBV5-4 and TRBJ2-1, is ETGVTQSPTHLIKTRGQQVTLRCSSQSGHNTVSWYQQALGQGPQFIFQYYREEENGRGNFPPRFSGLQFPNYSSELNVNALELDDSALYLCASREDTSSSEQFFGPGTRLTVL.

This clonotype has more than one count but fewer than ten. The chain recombines TRBV5-1 with TRBJ1-1; unclear D gene. Trimming removed 4 bases at V and 7 bases at J, with 11 bases between. The CDR3 is 12 amino acids. The germline CDR1 and CDR2 sequences are SGHRS and YFSETQ. The CDR3 DNA follows: TGCGCCAGCAGCCTTAGTGGGGATGAAGCTTTCTTT. It yields the protein CASSLSGDEAFF.

This clonotype was detected only a few times. The V and J genes are TRBV24-1 and TRBJ2-2; 9 positions match TRBD2. The CDR3 consists of 17 residues. Per the germline V gene, CDR1 is KGHDR and CDR2 is SFDVKD. V dropped 9 bases and J dropped 4; count of bases not matched to a gene: 14. CDR3 in DNA: TGTGCCACCGGAGGGTCTAGCGGGGAATCCTTCACCGGGGAGCTGTTTTTT. Its protein product is CATGGSSGESFTGELFF.

This clonotype came up a few times. The chain couples TRBV29-1 to TRBJ1-2; TRBD1 agrees at 7 bases. V lost 7 bases to trimming and J lost 4 bases; unmatched junction nucleotides: 12. The CDR3 totals 14 residues. Germline V gene data show CDR1 as SQVTM and CDR2 as ANQGSEA. This CDR3 reads CSATQGLRSYGYTF. For the CDR3, the DNA is TGCAGCGCGACACAGGGGCTAAGGAGCTATGGCTACACCTTC. The whole variable domain, filled in from reference TRBV29-1 and TRBJ1-2, reads SAVISQKPSRDICQRGTSLTIQCQVDSQVTMMFWYRQQPGQSLTLIATANQGSEATYESGFVIDKFPISRPNLTFSTLTVSNMSPEDSSIYLCSATQGLRSYGYTFGSGTRLTVV.

This clonotype was counted many times. The gene calls are TRBV7-2 and TRBJ1-3, with unresolved D. The germline V and J ends were trimmed by 4 bases and 0 bases, with 10 bases remaining between them. This CDR3 has 15 residues. From germline, CDR1 is SGHTA and CDR2 FQGNSA. The CDR3 sequence: CASSYTTSSGNTIYF. CDR3 nucleotides: TGTGCCAGCAGCTACACAACGAGCTCTGGAAACACCATATATTTT.

This clonotype was seen many times. The chain carries TRBV2 and TRBJ2-1; 7 nucleotides match TRBD1. V lost 4 bases to trimming and J lost 4 bases; unmatched junction nucleotides: 10. The germline V gene encodes CDR1 SNHLY and CDR2 FYNNEI. This CDR3 is built from 16 residues. The CDR3, as DNA: TGTGCCAGCAGTGTAAGACAGGGAATTTCGTACAATGAGCAGTTCTTC. It codes for CASSVRQGISYNEQFF.

This clonotype was counted between two and nine times. V gene TRBV2 combines with J gene TRBJ2-3; TRBD1 matches 9 bases. Trimming took 6 bases from V and 3 from J; bases not matched to a gene: 10. CDR1 and CDR2 (germline): SNHLY, FYNNEI. The CDR3 has 16 residues. In nucleotides, the CDR3 is TGTGCCAGCAGCGCAGGACAGGGGCCTCGGACAGATACGCAGTATTTT. Translated: CASSAGQGPRTDTQYF.

The chain has TRBV18 and TRBJ2-1; D remains ambiguous. Germline V lookup: CDR1 KGHSH, CDR2 LQKENI. The CDR3 totals 12 residues. V lost 3 bases, J lost 4 bases, and 4 bases lay in between. CDR3 protein: CASSPQYNEQFF. In nucleotides, the CDR3 is TGTGCCAGCTCACCTCAATACAATGAGCAGTTCTTC. The full variable domain, its missing parts supplied by reference TRBV18 and TRBJ2-1, is NAGVMQNPRHLVRRRGQEARLRCSPMKGHSHVYWYRQLPEEGLKFMVYLQKENIIDESGMPKERFSAEFPKEGPSILRIQQVVRGDSAAYFCASSPQYNEQFFGPGTRLTVL.

In its sample, this clonotype is medium-sized. The chain has TRBV12-3 or TRBV12-4 and TRBJ2-2; no reliable D call. V gave up 6 bases and J gave up 3 bases, with 11 bases separating them. The CDR3 consists of 14 residues. The CDR3 is CASSGGDYTGELFF. CDR3 DNA: TGTGCCAGCAGCGGTGGTGACTACACCGGGGAGCTGTTTTTT.

This clonotype was seen repeatedly, ten times or more. This chain links TRBV12-3 or TRBV12-4 with TRBJ2-5; the match to TRBD2 covers 7 bases. The J segment lost 0 bases and the V segment lost 7 bases, leaving 8 bases of the junction unmatched. The CDR3 runs to 15 residues. The CDR3 DNA reads TGTGCCAGCACCAGACACGGGACTAACCAAGAGACCCAGTACTTC. Amino acid sequence: CASTRHGTNQETQYF.

This clonotype was counted ten times or more. The chain combines TRBV6-2 or TRBV6-3 with TRBJ2-1, with 7 bases identical to TRBD2. J was trimmed by 6 bases and V by 0 bases; bases with no gene match: 5. This CDR3 spans 15 amino acids. The V gene's germline CDR1 is MNHEY and CDR2 SVGEGT. Here the CDR3 DNA reads TGTGCCAGCAGTTACTCTGGGGGGGGAGGCAATGAGCAGTTCTTC. The encoded protein is CASSYSGGGGNEQFF.